This T cell receptor beta chain originates from a study of response to subunit inactivated influenza vaccine. Trimming left V 0 bases short and J 6 bases short, with 13 bases between. Germline V gene lookup returns CDR1 SGHRS and CDR2 YFSETQ. The CDR3 loop spans 16 amino acids. In its sample, this clonotype was seen a few times. TCRdb analysed the RT-PCR reads with MiXCR anew, one entry per CDR3 protein. The sample carries about 570,000 distinct CDR3 sequences, 11% recorded once. The same data also went into a second study, on T cells expressing NK-cell markers. From that second work: TCR beta cDNA was generated via 5'RACE template switching incorporating UMIs.

The sequences come from PBMCs from blood, collected on the day of vaccination. The chain recombines TRBV5-1 with TRBJ1-6; D uncertain. The sequence was collected from a man aged 45-60 years who received an inactivated influenza vaccine. The CDR3 DNA sequence: TGCGCCAGCAGCTTGGACAGCCCGCGCCTTAATTCACCCCTCCACTTT. As protein: CASSLDSPRLNSPLHF.